The 3 T cell receptor beta chains presented below share a single source sample, sequenced in a study of T cell changes during pregnancy in multiple sclerosis. Profiled with immunoSEQ multiplex PCR; TCRdb holds only in-frame clones, not every one. The repertoire holds tens of thousands of clones, with 90% to 95% as singletons. This material consisted of CD4+ T cells from peripheral blood mononuclear cells, taken after pregnancy. These receptors all stem from a female donor with multiple sclerosis, enrolled in a pregnancy study.

The chain joins TRBV7-9 to TRBJ2-1, with TRBD1 identical over 8 bases. Germline values: CDR1 SEHNR, CDR2 FQNEAQ (reference sequence). This CDR3 is 15 amino acids long. With 3 bases clipped from V and 2 bases from J, the junction kept 3 bases outside the gene matches. CDR3 sequence: CASSFPGQAYNEQFF. The CDR3 DNA follows: TGTGCCAGCAGCTTCCCGGGACAGGCCTACAATGAGCAGTTCTTC.

This clone was counted once. The chain combines TRBV2 with TRBJ2-3, with 12 bases lining up with TRBD2. CDR3 length equals 16 residues. V was clipped by 6 bases and J by 3 bases; unmatched bases: 7. CDR1 and CDR2 (germline): SNHLY, FYNNEI. CDR3 residues: CASSYPSGGATDTQYF. Written as DNA, the CDR3 is TGTGCCAGCAGCTATCCTAGCGGGGGGGCTACAGATACGCAGTATTTT.

This chain joins TRBV4-3 and TRBJ2-7; 8 bases are shared with TRBD2. Germline V gene data show CDR1 as LGHNA and CDR2 as YSLEER. The length of the CDR3 is 15 residues. Unmatched junction bases numbered 4, after V lost 0 bases and J lost 3 bases. The CDR3 coding sequence is TGCGCCAGCAGCCAAGATAGCGGGGAGAACTACGAGCAGTACTTC. Its protein is CASSQDSGENYEQYF.